A selection of T cell receptor beta chains follows, all from one sample in a study of blood T cell repertoires in COVID-19. The protocol was immunoSEQ multiplex PCR, while the TCRdb copy is restricted to in-frame clones and leaves out a portion. The repertoire has around 140,000 clones, just under 80% of them found once; the top ten carry 1.9%. The sequenced sample consisted of peripheral blood. The receptors derive from a woman in her sixties or seventies with acute or convalescent COVID-19. The CDR3 runs from the conserved cysteine through the conserved F or W. D genes are given only for firm matches. Clone size is given for some rows only: seen once, a few or many times, or a class if the clone is expanded.

V: TRBV19
D: TRBD1
J: TRBJ1-2
size: .
CDR3: CASSMSQGQGAQGYTF
DNA: TGTGCCAGTAGTATGAGTCAAGGTCAGGGGGCTCAAGGCTACACCTTC

V: TRBV5-4
D: .
J: TRBJ2-1
size: .
CDR3: CASRSGSSYNEQFF
DNA: TGTGCCAGCCGTTCGGGGAGCTCCTACAATGAGCAGTTCTTC

V: TRBV3-1/TRBV3-2
D: .
J: TRBJ2-5
size: .
CDR3: CASSQDRYSRGETQYF
DNA: TGTGCCAGCAGCCAAGACAGGTACAGTAGGGGAGAGACCCAGTACTTC

V: TRBV2
D: .
J: TRBJ1-5
size: .
CDR3: CASGLGGASNQPQHF
DNA: TGTGCCAGCGGATTGGGGGGGGCTAGCAATCAGCCCCAGCATTTT

V: TRBV9
D: .
J: TRBJ1-3
size: .
CDR3: CASSPTQEGNTIYF
DNA: TGTGCCAGCAGCCCAACACAGGAGGGAAACACCATATATTTT

V: TRBV30
D: TRBD1
J: TRBJ2-2
size: .
CDR3: CALDRDHTGELFF
DNA: TGTGCCTTAGACAGGGACCACACCGGGGAGCTGTTTTTT

V: TRBV7-2
D: TRBD2
J: TRBJ2-3
size: .
CDR3: CASTYPPGLAGITDTQYF
DNA: TGTGCCAGCACCTACCCCCCCGGCCTAGCGGGAATAACAGATACGCAGTATTTT

V: TRBV5-1
D: .
J: TRBJ2-1
size: few
CDR3: CAPDGDSSSSSYNEQFF
DNA: TGCGCCCCCGATGGGGACTCCTCTTCAAGCTCCTACAATGAGCAGTTCTTC

V: TRBV5-4
D: TRBD2
J: TRBJ2-1
size: .
CDR3: CASRETSGTSRNEQFF
DNA: TGTGCCAGCAGGGAGACTAGCGGGACATCTCGGAATGAGCAGTTCTTC

V: TRBV6-5
D: .
J: TRBJ2-2
size: .
CDR3: CASGGVNTGELFF
DNA: TGTGCCAGCGGCGGAGTTAACACCGGGGAGCTGTTTTTT

V: TRBV5-1
D: TRBD2
J: TRBJ2-3
size: .
CDR3: CASRWTSTYTDTQYF
DNA: TGCGCCAGCAGATGGACTAGCACTTACACAGATACGCAGTATTTT

V: TRBV4-2
D: .
J: TRBJ2-1
size: many
CDR3: CASSYSSDEQFF
DNA: TGTGCCAGCAGCTATAGTAGCGATGAGCAGTTCTTC

V: TRBV19
D: TRBD2
J: TRBJ2-3
size: .
CDR3: CASAPLLAGGRDTQYF
DNA: TGTGCCAGTGCCCCCCTACTAGCGGGAGGGAGAGATACGCAGTATTTT

V: TRBV2
D: TRBD1
J: TRBJ2-3
size: .
CDR3: CASRGPGQVTDTQYF
DNA: TGTGCCAGCAGAGGACCGGGACAGGTCACAGATACGCAGTATTTT

V: TRBV30
D: TRBD2
J: TRBJ2-3
size: .
CDR3: CAWSVPGGGTDTQYF
DNA: TGTGCCTGGAGTGTACCGGGAGGAGGCACAGATACGCAGTATTTT

V: TRBV7-9
D: TRBD1
J: TRBJ2-7
size: .
CDR3: CASSQGQGLYEQYF
DNA: TGTGCCAGCAGCCAGGGACAGGGCCTCTACGAGCAGTACTTC

V: TRBV10-1
D: .
J: TRBJ2-7
size: once
CDR3: CASSLGQEQYF
DNA: TGCGCCAGCAGTCTAGGACAGGAGCAGTACTTC

V: TRBV12-3/TRBV12-4
D: .
J: TRBJ1-5
size: .
CDR3: CASSSGQPQHF
DNA: TGTGCCAGCAGTTCGGGACAGCCCCAGCATTTT

V: TRBV5-1
D: .
J: TRBJ2-1
size: .
CDR3: CASSSGEAKVGSSYNEQFF
DNA: TGCGCCAGCAGCTCGGGCGAAGCCAAGGTCGGGAGCTCCTACAATGAGCAGTTCTTC

V: TRBV28
D: TRBD1
J: TRBJ1-5
size: .
CDR3: CASRRDSVGYSNQPQHF
DNA: TGTGCCAGCAGGCGGGACAGCGTGGGGTATAGCAATCAGCCCCAGCATTTT

V: TRBV27
D: .
J: TRBJ2-2
size: few
CDR3: CASSPQGGGTGELFF
DNA: TGTGCCAGCAGTCCCCAGGGAGGAGGCACCGGGGAGCTGTTTTTT

V: TRBV6-1
D: TRBD1
J: TRBJ2-7
size: .
CDR3: CASSERLGTGQGYSEQYF
DNA: TGTGCCAGCAGTGAAAGGCTCGGTACCGGACAGGGTTATAGCGAGCAGTACTTC

V: TRBV27
D: TRBD1
J: TRBJ1-6
size: .
CDR3: CASSSYDRGGQPLHF
DNA: TGTGCCAGCAGCTCCTATGACAGGGGAGGACAACCCCTCCACTTT

V: TRBV4-1
D: .
J: TRBJ2-3
size: .
CDR3: CASSQDWPGNSGYTQYF
DNA: TGCGCCAGCAGCCAAGATTGGCCAGGGAATAGCGGTTATACGCAGTATTTT

V: TRBV19
D: TRBD2
J: TRBJ2-2
size: .
CDR3: CASSIRFFWLAGDTGELFF
DNA: TGTGCCAGTAGTATACGGTTCTTTTGGCTAGCGGGGGACACCGGGGAGCTGTTTTTT

V: TRBV7-9
D: .
J: TRBJ1-5
size: .
CDR3: CASSPGNNQPQHF
DNA: TGTGCCAGCAGTCCGGGGAACAATCAGCCCCAGCATTTT

V: TRBV7-3
D: TRBD2
J: TRBJ2-3
size: .
CDR3: CASSFGGRGTDTQYF
DNA: TGTGCCAGCAGCTTTGGCGGGAGGGGCACAGATACGCAGTATTTT

V: TRBV27
D: .
J: TRBJ2-1
size: .
CDR3: CASSLPLSPFNEQFF
DNA: TGTGCCAGCAGTTTACCACTCTCCCCTTTCAATGAGCAGTTCTTC

V: TRBV18
D: .
J: TRBJ1-5
size: .
CDR3: CASSPASNNQPQHF
DNA: TGTGCCAGCTCACCGGCCAGTAACAATCAGCCCCAGCATTTT

V: TRBV3-1/TRBV3-2
D: .
J: TRBJ2-7
size: .
CDR3: CASSHRLASASYEQYF
DNA: TGTGCCAGCAGCCACAGATTGGCTAGCGCCTCCTACGAGCAGTACTTC